This T cell receptor (beta chain) was captured by sequencing in a study of fetal regulatory T cell absence and autoimmunity. Study details: IPEX patients had exocrine pancreas autoimmunity without clinical diabetes. Overall study results and limits: Pancreas TCRs were oligoclonally enriched versus cord blood, some clones over 100-fold. Pancreas and cord blood did not differ much in TRB family usage.

Concerning this clone: Its specificity is unknown.

TCRdb's copy holds only in-frame clones and misses some; the assay was immunoSEQ multiplex PCR. Of roughly 95,000 clones in the sample, around 72% were seen once. Per germline, CDR1 LGHNT and CDR2 FRNRAP. Trimming at V came to 4 bases and at J to 4 bases, leaving 11 bases not matched to a gene. The CDR3 has 17 residues. The sequencing sample was made of pancreas tissue. The chain employs TRBV12-5 and TRBJ2-2, with TRBD1 matching over 8 bases. This TCR came from a male donor with IPEX syndrome. The CDR3 loop is CASGWGQAQGATGELFF. The CDR3 bases are TGTGCTAGTGGTTGGGGACAGGCCCAGGGAGCCACCGGGGAGCTGTTTTTT. Complete variable domain (other parts from reference TRBV12-5 and TRBJ2-2): DARVTQTPRHKVTEMGQEVTMRCQPILGHNTVFWYRQTMMQGLELLAYFRNRAPLDDSGMPKDRFSAEMPDATLATLKIQPSEPRDSAVYFCASGWGQAQGATGELFFGEGSRLTVL.